Listed here is a single TCR beta chain. This sample is drawn from a study of blood T cell repertoires in COVID-19. Study information: Some COVID-19 samples were acute and others convalescent; all came from the United States, Italy and Spain. In each case, the material was cDNA or gDNA derived from T cells, B-cell-depleted T cells, or PBMCs.

CDR1 is SQVTM, CDR2 ANQGSEA, per germline. This CDR3 contains 13 residues. Trimming removed 4 bases from V and 4 bases from J; junction bases left unmatched: 2. The table came from immunoSEQ multiplex PCR; TCRdb's copy has only in-frame clones and leaves some out. This table holds over 95,000 clones, roughly 84% found once. The chain combines TRBV29-1 with TRBJ2-2, with TRBD1 matching over 8 bases. Material for sequencing was peripheral blood. The source is a man aged 65 to 85 with active or convalescent COVID-19. Here the CDR3 reads CSVVRGRTGELFF. Written as DNA, the CDR3 is TGCAGCGTTGTCAGGGGGCGCACCGGGGAGCTGTTTTTT.